Below are 24 T cell receptor beta chains sequenced from a single sample in a study of blood T cells in healthy people across ages. Combining a sample-barcoded 5' primer with a J-beta primer mix, a second PCR ran for 7 to 11 cycles. TCRdb redid the calling of the 5' RACE reads with MiXCR, one entry per CDR3 protein. The table records just over 800,000 distinct CDR3 sequences, approximately 65% of them present only once. The sequenced sample was blood. These receptors came from a man under 40 in good health.

The genes are TRBV15 and TRBJ2-7; 7 bases map to TRBD1. This CDR3 comprises 15 residues. Germline trimming cut 1 base from V and 0 bases from J; bases unmatched to any gene: 3. The V gene's germline CDR1 is LNHNV and CDR2 YYDKDF (reference sequence). The CDR3 spells CATSRVGTASYEQYF. Here the CDR3 DNA reads TGTGCCACCAGCAGAGTTGGGACAGCCTCCTACGAGCAGTACTTC.

This clonotype has a handful of counts. This chain links TRBV20-1 with TRBJ2-5; 8 bases align to TRBD2. CDR3 length: 16 amino acids. The V and J ends lost 6 bases and 1 base, in that order; junction bases with no gene match: 13. Germline V gene data show CDR1 as DFQATT and CDR2 as SNEGSKA (reference sequence). CDR3 nucleotide sequence: TGCAGTGCCGTCGGGGGGGGGCGACGAAGCCAAGAGACCCAGTACTTC. This gives the protein CSAVGGGRRSQETQYF.

V is TRBV6-1 and J is TRBJ2-3; 8 positions match TRBD2. Trimming removed 4 bases from V and 2 bases from J; junction bases left unmatched: 5. This CDR3 comprises 15 residues. Germline V lookup: CDR1 MNHNS, CDR2 SASEGT. CDR3 sequence: CASSGASGLTDTQYF. CDR3 nucleotides: TGTGCCAGCAGTGGGGCTAGCGGGCTCACAGATACGCAGTATTTT.

This chain links TRBV27 with TRBJ2-1; the D gene is possibly TRBD1 (6 bases). There are 15 residues in the CDR3. In germline, CDR1 is MNHEY, CDR2 SMNVEV (reference sequence). V lost 4 bases to trimming and J lost 7 bases, with 17 bases between them. The CDR3 coding sequence is TGTGCCAGCAGTTCCTCCCCCACAGGGTTGAATGAGCAGTTCTTC. As protein: CASSSSPTGLNEQFF.

The chain employs TRBV24-1 and TRBJ2-5; 7 bases are a match to TRBD1. CDR1 KGHDR and CDR2 SFDVKD come from the germline V gene. This CDR3 has 16 residues. V shed 3 bases and J 2 bases; nucleotides not matched to a gene: 8. The CDR3 here is CATSDPSMDRQETQYF. DNA of the CDR3: TGTGCCACCAGTGATCCCTCGATGGACAGGCAAGAGACCCAGTACTTC.

As DNA, the CDR3 is TGTGCCAGCAGTGCCGGAGCGGGGTCTGGCAATCAGCCCCAGCATTTT. It yields the protein CASSAGAGSGNQPQHF. The rearrangement links TRBV2 to TRBJ1-5; unclear D gene. V lost 4 bases, J lost 2 bases, and 15 bases lay in between. The CDR3 is made up of 16 amino acids. Germline V gives CDR1 SNHLY, CDR2 FYNNEI. The full variable domain, with the rest looked up from reference TRBV2 and TRBJ1-5, is EPEVTQTPSHQVTQMGQEVILRCVPISNHLYFYWYRQILGQKVEFLVSFYNNEISEKSEIFDDQFSVERPDGSNFTLKIRSTKLEDSAMYFCASSAGAGSGNQPQHFGDGTRLSIL.

This clonotype was seen once. The CDR3: CASGEGSYEQYF. DNA of the CDR3: TGTGCCAGCGGGGAGGGGTCCTACGAGCAGTACTTC. This chain uses TRBV28 with TRBJ2-7; 7 bases line up with TRBD2. Germline V gives CDR1 MDHEN, CDR2 SYDVKM. V lost 8 bases to trimming and J lost 1 base; unmatched junction nucleotides: 2. CDR3 length: 12 residues.

CDR3: CSPRPDSTDTQYF. Here the CDR3 DNA reads TGCAGTCCCCGCCCCGATAGCACAGATACGCAGTATTTT. V usage is TRBV20-1 and J usage is TRBJ2-3; D is ambiguous. The CDR3 contains 13 residues. Trimming pared 8 bases from V and 0 bases from J, leaving 12 bases between. Germline V CDR1 and CDR2: DFQATT, SNEGSKA (reference sequence).

The chain is built from TRBV20-1 and TRBJ2-5; tentative D call: TRBD2 (6 bases). The CDR3 is 12 amino acids. Germline-derived CDR1 and CDR2 are DFQATT and SNEGSKA (reference sequence). V lost 6 bases and J lost 1, with 9 bases in between. Here the CDR3 reads CSAAGLQETQYF. For the CDR3, the DNA is TGCAGTGCCGCGGGACTCCAAGAGACCCAGTACTTC.

The gene calls are TRBV29-1 and TRBJ2-5, with D possibly being TRBD1 (5 bases). Germline CDR1 reads SQVTM; CDR2 reads ANQGSEA. V was pared by 5 bases and J by 0 bases, with 13 bases between. The CDR3 runs 14 residues. This CDR3 reads CSVRQGRYQETQYF. DNA of the CDR3: TGCAGCGTTCGGCAGGGTAGATACCAAGAGACCCAGTACTTC.

This clonotype appeared a few times. J is TRBJ2-5 and V is TRBV20-1; D assignment may be TRBD1 or TRBD2 (6 bases each). The CDR3 totals 14 residues. The V end was cut by 5 bases, the J end by 7 bases, with 20 bases between. Germline CDR1 reads DFQATT; CDR2 reads SNEGSKA (reference sequence). The CDR3 sequence is CSAPKGGLGGTQYF. As DNA, the CDR3 is TGCAGTGCTCCAAAGGGGGGACTGGGGGGGACCCAGTACTTC.

This clonotype occurred a few times. The V and J genes are TRBV4-3 and TRBJ2-1; 7 bases match TRBD2. Germline values: CDR1 LGHNA, CDR2 YSLEER. The CDR3 is made up of 16 amino acids. V shed 0 bases, J shed 4 bases, and the junction held 6 bases outside the gene matches. DNA for the CDR3: TGCGCCAGCAGCCAAGAAAGCGGGGAGCCTTACAATGAGCAGTTCTTC. Its protein is CASSQESGEPYNEQFF.

This chain connects TRBV6-6 to TRBJ1-2; D gene ambiguous. The CDR3 contains 13 residues. Trimming took off 7 bases at V and 2 bases at J, with 11 bases between the two ends. The germline CDR1 and CDR2 sequences are MNHNY and SVGAGI (reference sequence). DNA for the CDR3: TGTGCCAGCACTCCCCGGGAGAACTATGGCTACACCTTC. It codes for CASTPRENYGYTF.

This clonotype has only a few counts. The J gene is TRBJ2-1, the V gene TRBV29-1; 15 bases are a match to TRBD2. This CDR3 has 16 residues. V gave up 6 bases and J gave up 5 bases; unmatched junction bases: 8. Germline CDR1 reads SQVTM; CDR2 reads ANQGSEA. CDR3 loop: CSVGTSGGTFHNEQFF. DNA for the CDR3: TGCAGCGTCGGGACTAGCGGGGGGACTTTTCACAATGAGCAGTTCTTC.

There are many counts of this clonotype. The gene calls are TRBV29-1 and TRBJ2-1, with 9 bases identical to TRBD1. CDR3 length: 14 amino acids. The germline CDR1 and CDR2 sequences are SQVTM and ANQGSEA. Trimming cost V 5 bases and J 3 bases; bases outside gene matches: 5. The chain's CDR3 is CSVTTGGFYNEQFF. The CDR3 DNA follows: TGCAGCGTTACAACAGGGGGCTTCTACAATGAGCAGTTCTTC.

This chain connects TRBV19 to TRBJ2-1; D is unresolved. The length of the CDR3 is 10 residues. Trimming pared 5 bases from V and 8 bases from J, leaving 4 bases between. CDR1 LNHDA and CDR2 SQIVND come from the germline V gene (reference sequence). CDR3: CASSSHEQFF. The CDR3 DNA is TGTGCCAGTAGTTCACATGAGCAGTTCTTC.

This chain uses TRBV2 with TRBJ1-5; 7 nucleotides agree with TRBD1. V shed 5 bases and J 2 bases; nucleotides not matched to a gene: 6. The CDR3 has 15 residues. Germline values: CDR1 SNHLY, CDR2 FYNNEI. The CDR3 region has the DNA TGTGCCAGCAGTAAGACAGGGCCGGGCAATCAGCCCCAGCATTTT. Residues: CASSKTGPGNQPQHF.

Only a few counts were recorded for this clonotype. The CDR3 region is CASTWGDGTQYF. The CDR3 bases are TGTGCCAGCACCTGGGGGGACGGGACCCAGTACTTC. The rearrangement links TRBV12-3 or TRBV12-4 to TRBJ2-5; weak D call: TRBD2 (6 bases). The CDR3 loop spans 12 amino acids. V gave up 7 bases and J gave up 7 bases, with 13 bases separating them.

In regard to this clonotype: The junction departs from germline at one end; a sequencing error may be responsible. The J gene is TRBJ2-3, the V gene TRBV10-3; D unclear. The CDR3 consists of 14 residues. Germline CDR1 reads ENHRY; CDR2 reads SYGVKD. CDR3 region: CAIRELGWEDTQYF. Here the CDR3 DNA reads TGTGCCATCAGGGAGTTAGGGTGGGAAGATACGCAGTATTTT.

The chain's CDR3 is CASSYGLAYEQYF. The CDR3 bases are TGTGCCAGCAGTTACGGACTAGCGTACGAGCAGTACTTC. The rearrangement links TRBV6-5 to TRBJ2-7; TRBD2 agrees at 9 bases. Germline CDR1 and CDR2: MNHEY and SVGAGI. This CDR3 spans 13 amino acids. V was clipped by 2 bases and J by 4 bases; unmatched bases: 0.

The chain joins TRBV5-1 to TRBJ2-5; no reliable D call. V lost 4 bases and J 3 bases, leaving 19 bases between the germline ends. Germline CDR1 and CDR2: SGHRS and YFSETQ. There are 16 residues in the CDR3. The CDR3 bases are TGCGCCAGCAGCGATCCTAGTGATCCCAGAAAAGAGACCCAGTACTTC. As protein: CASSDPSDPRKETQYF.

The rearrangement joins TRBV29-1 to TRBJ2-6; 8 bases map to TRBD1. CDR3 size: 16 residues. Germline V CDR1 and CDR2: SQVTM, ANQGSEA. V shed 6 bases and J 0 bases; nucleotides not matched to a gene: 7. The CDR3 region is CSVWGQVSSGANVLTF. CDR3 nucleotide sequence: TGCAGCGTGTGGGGACAGGTCAGCTCTGGGGCCAACGTCCTGACTTTC.

Worth noting for this clonotype: A read error may produce the germline difference seen at one junction end. The rearrangement uses TRBV5-1 and TRBJ2-6; D call uncertain. CDR1 is SGHRS and CDR2 is YFSETQ in the germline V gene. The CDR3 covers 14 residues. CDR3: CPSSLATTANVLTF. The CDR3 nucleotides are TGCCCCAGCAGCTTGGCCACCACGGCCAACGTCCTGACTTTC.

The chain is built from TRBV6-2 or TRBV6-3 and TRBJ2-1, with 9 positions matching TRBD2. Unmatched junction bases numbered 11, after V lost 6 bases and J lost 5 bases. Germline V gene data show CDR1 as MNHEY and CDR2 as SVGEGT. The CDR3 sequence is 16 residues long. The CDR3 sequence is CASRRGLAGRNNEQFF. CDR3 nucleotide sequence: TGTGCCAGCAGGAGGGGGCTAGCGGGGCGGAACAATGAGCAGTTCTTC.